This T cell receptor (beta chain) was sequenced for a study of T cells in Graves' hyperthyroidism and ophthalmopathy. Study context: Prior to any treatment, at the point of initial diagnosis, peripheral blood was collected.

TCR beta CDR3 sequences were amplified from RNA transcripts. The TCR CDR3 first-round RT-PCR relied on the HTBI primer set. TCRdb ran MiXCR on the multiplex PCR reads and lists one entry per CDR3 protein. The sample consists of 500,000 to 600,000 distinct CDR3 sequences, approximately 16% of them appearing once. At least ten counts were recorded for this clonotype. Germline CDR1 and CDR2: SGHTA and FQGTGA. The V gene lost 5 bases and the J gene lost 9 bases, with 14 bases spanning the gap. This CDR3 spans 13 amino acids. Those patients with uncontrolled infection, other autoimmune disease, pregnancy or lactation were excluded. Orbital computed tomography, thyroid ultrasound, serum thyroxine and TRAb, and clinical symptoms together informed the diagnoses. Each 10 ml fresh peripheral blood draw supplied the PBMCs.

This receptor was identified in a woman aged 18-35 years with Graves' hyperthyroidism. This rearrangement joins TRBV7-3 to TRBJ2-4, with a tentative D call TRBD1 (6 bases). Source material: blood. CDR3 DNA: TGTGCCAGCAGCCACAACACAGGGACCATTCAGTACTTC. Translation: CASSHNTGTIQYF.